The 21 T cell receptor beta chains listed next were all sequenced from one sample in a study of cytomegalovirus exposure and HLA in healthy donors. The PCR was carried out with 60 Vbeta primers and 13 Jbeta primers. Clones were read by immunoSEQ multiplex PCR, and TCRdb kept only the in-frame ones, dropping some. The sample has a few hundred thousand clones, about 80% seen once. The specimen sequenced was PBMCs. The origin of the receptors is a girl aged 2-10 years in good health and CMV-seronegative.

This clone was seen more than once but under ten times. The V call is TRBV28, the J call TRBJ2-1; 7 nucleotides line up with TRBD2. Germline-derived CDR1 and CDR2 are MDHEN and SYDVKM. CDR3 length: 15 residues. V lost 2 bases to trimming and J lost 8 bases; unmatched junction nucleotides: 9. This chain's CDR3 is CASSLRGGSLDEQFF. The CDR3 region has the DNA TGTGCCAGCAGTTTACGGGGCGGGAGTTTAGATGAGCAGTTCTTC.

The chain employs TRBV2 and TRBJ2-1, with a tentative D call TRBD1 (5 bases). V was cut by 5 bases and J by 3 bases, with 14 bases left in between. Germline V gives CDR1 SNHLY, CDR2 FYNNEI. The CDR3 is 15 amino acids. The CDR3 protein is CASSRWSGIYNEQFF. In DNA, the CDR3 is TGTGCCAGCAGTAGGTGGTCAGGGATCTACAATGAGCAGTTCTTC.

This clone was picked up one time. The J gene is TRBJ1-1, the V gene TRBV7-2, with D possibly being TRBD1 (5 bases). Germline V gene data show CDR1 as SGHTA and CDR2 as FQGNSA. This CDR3 comprises 17 residues. Trimming stripped 4 bases from V and 3 bases from J, with 21 bases between. The CDR3 loop is CASSSDRGPTRDTEAFF. The CDR3, as DNA: TGTGCCAGCAGCTCCGACCGTGGACCAACCAGGGACACTGAAGCTTTCTTT. The variable domain in full, with the rest retrieved from reference TRBV7-2 and TRBJ1-1, is GAGVSQSPSNKVTEKGKDVELRCDPISGHTALYWYRQSLGQGLEFLIYFQGNSAPDKSGLPSDRFSAERTGGSVSTLTIQRTQQEDSAVYLCASSSDRGPTRDTEAFFGQGTRLTVV.

V is TRBV7-5 and J is TRBJ1-5; TRBD1 reflects the table's D call only, with no check against the DNA. TRBV7-5 is a known pseudogene. The CDR3 has 19 residues. CDR3 DNA: TGTGTCAGAAGCCCAAGACAGGGGAATTGCACGGCGCAGGGTCAGCCCCAGCATTTT. It yields the protein CVRSPRQGNCTAQGQPQHF.

This chain joins TRBV7-9 and TRBJ2-4, with D hard to call. The CDR3 spans 12 residues. Germline-derived CDR1 and CDR2 are SEHNR and FQNEAQ (reference sequence). Trimming cost V 2 bases and J 8 bases, with 7 bases left between them. CDR3 nucleotide sequence: TGTGCCAGCAGCTTATCTACAGACATTCAGTACTTC. Translated: CASSLSTDIQYF. Full variable domain (missing parts from reference TRBV7-9 and TRBJ2-4): DTGVSQNPRHKITKRGQNVTFRCDPISEHNRLYWYRQTLGQGPEFLTYFQNEAQLEKSRLLSDRFSAERPKGSFSTLEIQRTEQGDSAMYLCASSLSTDIQYFGAGTRLSVL.

The V gene is TRBV5-1, the J gene TRBJ2-7, with D perhaps TRBD2 (6 bases). Trimming removed 2 bases from V and 0 bases from J, with 15 bases in between. Per germline, CDR1 SGHRS and CDR2 YFSETQ. This CDR3 is built from 16 residues. The CDR3: CASSFKMRGSSYEQYF. The CDR3 DNA follows: TGCGCCAGCAGCTTCAAAATGCGGGGTAGCTCCTACGAGCAGTACTTC.

The chain is built from TRBV2 and TRBJ1-1, with 8 bases identical to TRBD1. The CDR3 has 16 residues. J was trimmed by 4 bases and V by 5 bases; bases with no gene match: 12. Germline CDR1 is SNHLY and CDR2 is FYNNEI. CDR3 sequence (DNA): TGTGCCAGCAGTCTCCGGGACAGGTACGGAGGCACTGAAGCTTTCTTT. This sequence encodes CASSLRDRYGGTEAFF.

V is TRBV6-1 and J is TRBJ2-1; TRBD2 matches at 8 bases. Germline V gene sequence: CDR1 MNHNS, CDR2 SASEGT. The V and J ends lost 3 bases and 0 bases, in that order; junction bases with no gene match: 7. The CDR3 sequence is 17 residues long. For the CDR3, the DNA is TGTGCCAGCAGTGAGATAGGGCGGGGGGCCTCCTACAATGAGCAGTTCTTC. Residues: CASSEIGRGASYNEQFF.

CDR3: CASSLSFETQYF. The CDR3 DNA is TGTGCCAGCAGCTTGTCCTTTGAGACCCAGTACTTC. V usage is TRBV5-6 and J usage is TRBJ2-5; D gene unclear. Trimming stripped 1 base from V and 5 bases from J, with 6 bases between. Germline CDR1 SGHDT, CDR2 YYEEEE. The CDR3 has 12 residues.

The chain recombines TRBV27 with TRBJ2-2, with TRBD2 matching 7 bases. The CDR3 runs 14 residues. The J segment lost 2 bases and the V segment lost 8 bases, leaving 5 bases of the junction unmatched. Per the germline V gene, CDR1 is MNHEY and CDR2 is SMNVEV (reference sequence). The CDR3: CASQGGKNTGELFF. Here the CDR3 DNA reads TGTGCCAGCCAGGGAGGGAAAAACACCGGGGAGCTGTTTTTT.

This chain links TRBV28 with TRBJ1-2, with D unresolved. Germline V gene lookup returns CDR1 MDHEN and CDR2 SYDVKM. This CDR3 has 12 amino acids. CDR3 in amino acids: CASGERDYGYTF. The CDR3 region has the DNA TGTGCTAGCGGGGAGCGGGACTATGGCTACACCTTC.

The chain carries TRBV2 and TRBJ1-1, with 7 bases aligning to TRBD1. The CDR3 totals 14 residues. In germline, CDR1 is SNHLY, CDR2 FYNNEI. Losses at the gene ends were 7 bases for V and 4 bases for J; bases not matched to a gene: 9. CDR3 DNA sequence: TGTGCCAGCAATGGGTTAGGGGGCGTCACTGAAGCTTTCTTT. It codes for CASNGLGGVTEAFF. The full variable domain, completed using reference TRBV2 and TRBJ1-1, is EPEVTQTPSHQVTQMGQEVILRCVPISNHLYFYWYRQILGQKVEFLVSFYNNEISEKSEIFDDQFSVERPDGSNFTLKIRSTKLEDSAMYFCASNGLGGVTEAFFGQGTRLTVV.

This chain uses TRBV19 with TRBJ1-2, with 8 bases aligning to TRBD1. The ends lost 6 bases at V and 7 bases at J; junction bases unmatched: 4. The germline gives CDR1 LNHDA, CDR2 SQIVND (reference sequence). This CDR3 spans 12 amino acids. The CDR3 sequence: CASRGTGSGYTF. In nucleotides, the CDR3 is TGTGCCAGTAGGGGGACAGGCTCTGGCTACACCTTC. Combining the CDR3 with reference TRBV19 and TRBJ1-2 gives the whole variable domain DGGITQSPKYLFRKEGQNVTLSCEQNLNHDAMYWYRQDPGQGLRLIYYSQIVNDFQKGDIAEGYSVSREKKESFPLTVTSAQKNPTAFYLCASRGTGSGYTFGSGTRLTVV.

This sequence joins TRBV7-9 and TRBJ1-4; unclear D gene. The CDR3 has 16 amino acids. Deletions cut 5 bases from V and 4 bases from J, with 17 bases between. Germline lookup yields CDR1 SEHNR and CDR2 FQNEAQ (reference sequence). The CDR3 region has the DNA TGTGCCAGCAGCCTCCTCCCACACAGCCTTAATGAAAAACTGTTTTTT. It is translated as CASSLLPHSLNEKLFF.

The chain employs TRBV10-3 and TRBJ2-7; 9 bases fit TRBD1. Germline V gene lookup returns CDR1 ENHRY and CDR2 SYGVKD. Trimming at V came to 3 bases and at J to 3 bases, leaving 18 bases not matched to a gene. This CDR3 comprises 19 residues. CDR3 sequence: CAISDIPGQGDSTIYEQYF. The CDR3 nucleotides read TGTGCCATCAGTGATATACCGGGACAGGGAGATTCAACCATCTACGAGCAGTACTTC.

This clone was observed a few times. For the CDR3, the DNA is TGTGCCAGCAGCTTACAGGGCTTCTCCTACGAGCAGTACTTC. Protein: CASSLQGFSYEQYF. The chain couples TRBV13 to TRBJ2-7; D might be TRBD1 (5 bases). CDR3 length equals 14 residues. Per germline, CDR1 PRHDT and CDR2 FYEKMQ (reference sequence). V dropped 2 bases and J dropped 0 bases, with 8 bases sitting between them.

The J gene is TRBJ2-5, the V gene TRBV29-1; 7 positions match TRBD1. Germline CDR1 is SQVTM and CDR2 is ANQGSEA. CDR3 size: 14 residues. The V and J ends lost 7 bases and 5 bases, in that order; junction bases with no gene match: 13. The DNA of the CDR3 is TGCAGCGCAATGGGACAGCTGAAACGGGAGACCCAGTACTTC. Encoded protein: CSAMGQLKRETQYF.

This chain joins TRBV4-2 and TRBJ1-1, with 7 bases aligning to TRBD1. Germline V CDR1 and CDR2: LGHNA, YNFKEQ. V shed 4 bases, J shed 0 bases, and the junction held 5 bases outside the gene matches. CDR3 size: 15 residues. CDR3 residues: CASSLPTGMNTEAFF. The CDR3 coding sequence is TGTGCCAGCAGCCTGCCGACAGGGATGAACACTGAAGCTTTCTTT.

This chain uses TRBV5-1 with TRBJ1-1; 7 bases line up with TRBD1. The CDR3 has 16 residues. Per germline, CDR1 SGHRS and CDR2 YFSETQ. V shed 4 bases, J shed 1 base, and the junction held 10 bases outside the gene matches. The CDR3 spells CASSPLTGDRNTEAFF. The CDR3, as DNA: TGCGCCAGCAGCCCCTTGACCGGGGACAGGAACACTGAAGCTTTCTTT.

The V gene is TRBV11-1, the J gene TRBJ2-7; a weak D match, TRBD2 (5 bases). The CDR3 is 15 residues long. Germline CDR1 and CDR2: SGHAT and FQDESV (reference sequence). V was clipped by 4 bases and J by 7 bases, with 20 bases between them. In DNA form, the CDR3 reads TGTGCCAGCAGCTCTAAAAGCGACCCGCGAGGGGAGCAGTACTTC. Its translation is CASSSKSDPRGEQYF. The entire variable domain, with the rest obtained from reference TRBV11-1 and TRBJ2-7, is as follows: EAEVAQSPRYKITEKSQAVAFWCDPISGHATLYWYRQILGQGPELLVQFQDESVVDDSQLPKDRFSAERLKGVDSTLKIQPAELGDSAMYLCASSSKSDPRGEQYFGPGTRLTVT.

Regarding this clone: At one end, the junction sequence differs from germline, possibly due to a read error. This chain uses TRBV6-1 with TRBJ1-5; TRBD1 might be the D (6 bases). The CDR3 is made up of 15 amino acids. Germline-derived CDR1 and CDR2 are MNHNS and SASEGT. CDR3 DNA: TGTGCCAGCAGCCCGTTGAGGGGATCTGGACAGCCGCAGCATTTT. This translates into CASSPLRGSGQPQHF.